The 14 T cell receptor beta chains given below trace back to one sample, sequenced in a study of cytomegalovirus exposure and HLA in healthy donors. The PCR employed 60 Vbeta primers together with 13 Jbeta primers. Using immunoSEQ multiplex PCR, the repertoire was profiled, and TCRdb retains in-frame clones only, with some absent. Altogether about 170,000 clones are present, around 72% being singletons, with the ten largest covering around 3%. Material: PBMCs. Receptors originate from a woman in her 50s in good health and CMV-seropositive.

The gene calls are TRBV5-1 and TRBJ1-3, with unresolved D. Germline CDR1 SGHRS, CDR2 YFSETQ. The V and J ends lost 4 bases and 0 bases respectively, with 11 bases between them. The CDR3 runs 15 residues. CDR3 protein: CASSADGNSGNTIYF. The CDR3 DNA is TGCGCCAGCAGCGCGGACGGGAACTCTGGAAACACCATATATTTT. The full variable domain, in which reference TRBV5-1 and TRBJ1-3 provide the parts outside the CDR3, is KAGVTQTPRYLIKTRGQQVTLSCSPISGHRSVSWYQQTPGQGLQFLFEYFSETQRNKGNFPGRFSGRQFSNSRSEMNVSTLELGDSALYLCASSADGNSGNTIYFGEGSWLTVV.

This clone was seen more than once but under ten times. This chain uses TRBV7-9 with TRBJ1-2; no definite D call. This CDR3 contains 12 residues. Germline V gene data show CDR1 as SEHNR and CDR2 as FQNEAQ (reference sequence). Trimming took 4 bases from V and 8 from J, leaving 11 bases between them. The CDR3 spells CASSYEAHGYTF. The DNA of the CDR3 is TGTGCCAGCAGCTATGAGGCCCACGGCTACACCTTC.

The chain joins TRBV29-1 to TRBJ2-7; 16 bases map to TRBD2. The ends lost 6 bases at V and 8 bases at J; junction bases unmatched: 16. CDR1 and CDR2 from the germline V gene are SQVTM and ANQGSEA. This CDR3 contains 17 residues. The CDR3 DNA is TGCAGCGTGAGGGGGCAGCCTGGGACTAGCGGGAGGGATCAGCAGTACTTC. Its protein is CSVRGQPGTSGRDQQYF.

The CDR3 sequence: CASSQEWDRTYEQYF. Written as DNA, the CDR3 is TGTGCCAGCAGCCAAGAATGGGACAGAACCTACGAGCAGTACTTC. This sequence joins TRBV14 and TRBJ2-7; 7 nucleotides line up with TRBD1. J gave up 2 bases and V 0 bases, and 4 bases lay outside the gene matches. Germline V gene data show CDR1 as SGHDN and CDR2 as FVKESK. The CDR3 runs to 15 residues. The whole variable domain, filled in from reference TRBV14 and TRBJ2-7, reads EAGVTQFPSHSVIEKGQTVTLRCDPISGHDNLYWYRRVMGKEIKFLLHFVKESKQDESGMPNNRFLAERTGGTYSTLKVQPAELEDSGVYFCASSQEWDRTYEQYFGPGTRLTVT.

J is TRBJ1-3 and V is TRBV18; the match to TRBD1 covers 8 bases. Germline values: CDR1 KGHSH, CDR2 LQKENI. The V gene end was trimmed by 0 bases and the J gene end by 6 bases; junction bases not matched to a gene: 4. This CDR3 is 15 amino acids long. The CDR3: CASSPPWQGANTIYF. The CDR3 DNA sequence: TGTGCCAGCTCACCACCGTGGCAGGGGGCAAACACCATATATTTT.

This chain joins TRBV11-3 and TRBJ2-5, with 7 nucleotides matching TRBD2. The ends lost 5 bases at V and 3 bases at J; junction bases unmatched: 6. The CDR3 contains 14 residues. Germline-derived CDR1 and CDR2 are SGHNT and YENEEA. For the CDR3, the DNA is TGTGCCAGCAGCCTAACTACTAGCGAAGAGACCCAGTACTTC. Amino acid sequence: CASSLTTSEETQYF.

V is TRBV7-2 and J is TRBJ1-4; D gene unclear. CDR3 length: 15 amino acids. The V gene lost 5 bases and the J gene lost 2 bases, with 12 bases spanning the gap. Germline V CDR1 and CDR2: SGHTA, FQGNSA. This CDR3 is CASSATSGTNEKLFF. For the CDR3, the DNA is TGTGCCAGCAGCGCAACCTCCGGGACTAATGAAAAACTGTTTTTT.

The chain joins TRBV2 to TRBJ1-1, with a weak D call TRBD1 (5 bases). The CDR3 loop spans 13 amino acids. The V end lost 3 bases, the J end lost 4 bases, and 9 bases lay between the germline ends. Germline V gives CDR1 SNHLY, CDR2 FYNNEI. The CDR3 DNA reads TGTGCCAGCAGTGAGCAGGGTGGCACTGAAGCTTTCTTT. This codes for CASSEQGGTEAFF.

V is TRBV7-8 and J is TRBJ1-2; no clear D. The ends were cut back, 5 bases at V and 4 bases at J, with 17 bases in the middle. CDR3 length equals 15 residues. Germline CDR1 SGHVS, CDR2 FQNEAQ. Here the CDR3 reads CASSLLTSGSYGYTF. CDR3 DNA: TGTGCCAGCAGCCTTCTTACGTCGGGGAGCTATGGCTACACCTTC.

The table lists this clone with a few counts. This sequence joins TRBV6-6 and TRBJ1-2, with TRBD1 matching 9 bases. Per germline, CDR1 MNHNY and CDR2 SVGAGI (reference sequence). V lost 4 bases, J lost 6 bases, and 6 bases stayed unmatched. The CDR3 spans 14 residues. The CDR3 nucleotides are TGTGCCAGCAGTTCGGGACAGGGTTGGGATGGCTACACCTTC. Translation gives CASSSGQGWDGYTF.

The V and J genes are TRBV30 and TRBJ1-5; D may be TRBD1 (6 bases). CDR1 and CDR2 from the germline V gene are GTSNPN and SVGIG (reference sequence). This CDR3 is built from 17 residues. V lost 3 bases, J lost 4 bases, and 22 bases lay in between. The CDR3 loop is CAWRGDTPILLNQPQHF. For the CDR3, the DNA is TGTGCCTGGAGAGGGGACACCCCAATTCTACTTAATCAGCCCCAGCATTTT. Variable domain in full (rest from reference TRBV30 and TRBJ1-5): SQTIHQWPATLVQPVGSPLSLECTVEGTSNPNLYWYRQAAGRGLQLLFYSVGIGQISSEVPQNLSASRPQDRQFILSSKKLLLSDSGFYLCAWRGDTPILLNQPQHFGDGTRLSIL.

This clone appeared a few times. V and J are TRBV27 and TRBJ1-2, with 9 bases matching TRBD1. Losses at the gene ends were 5 bases for V and 2 bases for J; bases not matched to a gene: 6. Germline V gives CDR1 MNHEY, CDR2 SMNVEV (reference sequence). The CDR3 runs to 15 residues. CDR3 loop: CASSTAGTGNYGYTF. The CDR3 DNA is TGTGCCAGCAGTACAGCCGGGACAGGGAACTATGGCTACACCTTC.

This chain uses TRBV5-1 with TRBJ2-3; a possible D gene is TRBD1 (6 bases). The germline V gene encodes CDR1 SGHRS and CDR2 YFSETQ. Trimming took 0 bases from V and 5 from J, leaving 13 bases between them. CDR3 size: 15 residues. CDR3 in DNA: TGCGCCAGCAGCTTGGCCGGTCAGGGGTTAGATACGCAGTATTTT. Its protein is CASSLAGQGLDTQYF.

This rearrangement joins TRBV2 to TRBJ1-2, with D perhaps matching TRBD1 (6 bases). Trimming removed 4 bases from V and 8 bases from J, with 20 bases in between. This CDR3 region has 15 residues. The germline CDR1 and CDR2 sequences are SNHLY and FYNNEI. The CDR3 protein is CASSVDLGGLGGYTF. Written as DNA, the CDR3 is TGTGCCAGCAGTGTGGATCTGGGGGGGCTCGGGGGCTACACCTTC.